The 32 T cell receptor beta chains below were found in one sample sequenced in a study of T cell responses to AZD1222 COVID-19 vaccine. Sequenced by immunoSEQ multiplex PCR; TCRdb stores in-frame clones only, minus some. This table has around 200,000 clones, just over 85% appearing once. The material sequenced was peripheral blood, taken on day 0 of AZD1222 vaccination. The receptors originated from an adult in good health.

The CDR3 coding sequence is TGTGCCAGCAGTTACCCAGGGACAGATACGCAGTATTTT. The encoded protein is CASSYPGTDTQYF. The chain is built from TRBV6-5 and TRBJ2-3; D is perhaps TRBD1 (5 bases). The CDR3 spans 13 residues. Germline V gives CDR1 MNHEY, CDR2 SVGAGI. Between the trimmed V and J ends, which lost 2 bases and 3 bases, there was a span of 6 bases.

The chain uses TRBV2 and TRBJ2-7; 8 nucleotides line up with TRBD1. Germline-derived CDR1 and CDR2 are SNHLY and FYNNEI. V trimming: 8 bases; J trimming: 2 bases; junction bases outside the gene matches: 5. CDR3 size: 13 residues. This chain's CDR3 is CASPGQGPYEQYF. DNA of the CDR3: TGTGCCAGCCCTGGACAGGGACCCTACGAGCAGTACTTC.

This sequence joins TRBV15 and TRBJ2-7; TRBD1 agrees at 9 bases. This CDR3 spans 15 amino acids. V gave up 2 bases and J gave up 6 bases; unmatched junction bases: 8. In germline, CDR1 is LNHNV, CDR2 YYDKDF (reference sequence). The CDR3 sequence: CATSRTQGAPSEQYF. The CDR3 DNA is TGTGCCACCAGCAGAACACAGGGGGCCCCCTCCGAGCAGTACTTC.

The chain couples TRBV30 to TRBJ2-2; D is possibly TRBD1 (6 bases). Per the germline V gene, CDR1 is GTSNPN and CDR2 is SVGIG (reference sequence). This CDR3 is built from 14 residues. The V and J ends lost 1 base and 3 bases respectively, with 9 bases between them. As DNA, the CDR3 is TGTGCCTGGAGTGCCTACAGGGACACCGGGGAGCTGTTTTTT. It codes for CAWSAYRDTGELFF.

This clone was picked up one time. The chain recombines TRBV24-1 with TRBJ2-3; no clear D. The germline V gene has CDR1 KGHDR and CDR2 SFDVKD. This CDR3 has 13 residues. V was clipped by 3 bases and J by 10 bases, with 13 bases between them. The chain's CDR3 is CATSDPYPESQYF. CDR3 nucleotide sequence: TGTGCCACCAGTGATCCCTACCCCGAGTCGCAGTATTTT.

The chain recombines TRBV21-1 with TRBJ2-2; whether TRBD1, the table's D call, matches the DNA was not checked. TRBV21-1 is a listed pseudogene. This CDR3 is built from 18 residues. The CDR3 DNA reads TGTGCCAGCAGCAACAGGCTCAACCGGGACAGGGTTACCGGGGAGCTGTTTTTT. This codes for CASSNRLNRDRVTGELFF.

The chain is built from TRBV30 and TRBJ2-7; 12 positions match TRBD2. CDR1 is GTSNPN, CDR2 SVGIG, per germline (reference sequence). The CDR3 runs to 14 residues. Trimming cost V 0 bases and J 7 bases; bases outside gene matches: 4. The CDR3 protein is CAWSVLGLAGEQYF. CDR3 nucleotide sequence: TGTGCCTGGAGTGTACTAGGACTAGCGGGGGAGCAGTACTTC.

The chain uses TRBV10-3 and TRBJ1-5; possibly TRBD1 for D (6 bases). Germline assignment: CDR1 ENHRY and CDR2 SYGVKD. Trimming cost V 4 bases and J 0 bases, with 10 bases left between them. This CDR3 comprises 15 residues. The CDR3: CAISATGTSNQPQHF. The DNA for the CDR3 is TGTGCCATCAGTGCCACAGGGACTAGCAATCAGCCCCAGCATTTT.

V usage is TRBV5-1 and J usage is TRBJ1-6, with D tentatively TRBD1 (6 bases). Trimming took off 1 base at V and 7 bases at J, with 12 bases between the two ends. Germline V gene sequence: CDR1 SGHRS, CDR2 YFSETQ. This CDR3 spans 15 amino acids. CDR3 amino acids: CASSLTGNENSPLHF. The CDR3 nucleotides read TGCGCCAGCAGCTTGACAGGGAATGAGAATTCACCCCTCCACTTT.

Concerning this clone itself: This could be a read error, since a much larger clone is one nucleotide away. Other DNA sequences within the sample encode an identical CDR3. The J gene is TRBJ2-2, the V gene TRBV12-3 or TRBV12-4; D call uncertain. The CDR3 has 12 amino acids. V dropped 1 base and J dropped 4 bases, with 1 base sitting between them. The CDR3 reads CASSLGTGELFF. CDR3 nucleotide sequence: TGTGCCAGCAGTTTAGGCACCGGGGAGCTGTTTTTT.

This clone was detected once. This chain uses TRBV29-1 with TRBJ1-2, with TRBD1 matching 7 bases. Germline V gene data show CDR1 as SQVTM and CDR2 as ANQGSEA. V trimming: 6 bases; J trimming: 6 bases; junction bases outside the gene matches: 7. The CDR3 sequence is 12 residues long. The CDR3 loop reads CSVGDRDNGYTF. CDR3 DNA: TGCAGCGTGGGAGACAGGGACAATGGCTACACCTTC.

J is TRBJ2-7 and V is TRBV28, with a possible D match to TRBD1 (8 bases). The CDR3 extends over 14 amino acids. Germline CDR1 and CDR2: MDHEN and SYDVKM. V lost 5 bases, J lost 4 bases, and 15 bases lay in between. The CDR3 protein is CASSKTGEGYEQYF. CDR3 coding DNA: TGTGCCAGCAGTAAGACAGGGGAGGGGTACGAGCAGTACTTC.

The rearrangement joins TRBV15 to TRBJ2-7; 11 bases agree with TRBD1. V shed 2 bases, J shed 6 bases, and the junction held 6 bases outside the gene matches. This CDR3 has 15 residues. Per the germline V gene, CDR1 is LNHNV and CDR2 is YYDKDF (reference sequence). CDR3 sequence: CATSRPGQGVVEQYF. CDR3 coding DNA: TGTGCCACCAGCAGACCGGGACAGGGGGTGGTCGAGCAGTACTTC. The full variable domain, its missing parts supplied by reference TRBV15 and TRBJ2-7, is DAMVIQNPRYQVTQFGKPVTLSCSQTLNHNVMYWYQQKSSQAPKLLFHYYDKDFNNEADTPDNFQSRRPNTSFCFLDIRSPGLGDTAMYLCATSRPGQGVVEQYFGPGTRLTVT.

The V call is TRBV15, the J call TRBJ1-6; no firm D call. Germline V lookup: CDR1 LNHNV, CDR2 YYDKDF (reference sequence). This CDR3 region has 15 residues. The V end lost 4 bases, the J end lost 6 bases, and 13 bases lay between the germline ends. The CDR3 region has the DNA TGTGCCACCAGCACCGGGAAGTCACCTAATTCACCCCTCCACTTT. This codes for CATSTGKSPNSPLHF.

The rearrangement links TRBV9 to TRBJ1-1; TRBD1 might be the D (5 bases). Germline V gives CDR1 SGDLS, CDR2 YYNGEE. The CDR3 totals 14 residues. Trimming stripped 0 bases from V and 4 bases from J, with 10 bases between. CDR3 region: CASSVVQGATEAFF. The CDR3 DNA reads TGTGCCAGCAGCGTAGTTCAGGGAGCCACTGAAGCTTTCTTT. The complete variable domain, with remaining parts taken from reference TRBV9 and TRBJ1-1, reads DSGVTQTPKHLITATGQRVTLRCSPRSGDLSVYWYQQSLDQGLQFLIQYYNGEERAKGNILERFSAQQFPDLHSELNLSSLELGDSALYFCASSVVQGATEAFFGQGTRLTVV.

As regards this clone: Distinct nucleotide sequences in the sample also encode this CDR3. The V gene is TRBV12-3 or TRBV12-4, the J gene TRBJ2-7, with no clear D. The CDR3 length is 11 residues. Trimming took off 3 bases at V and 7 bases at J, with 7 bases between the two ends. DNA for the CDR3: TGTGCCAGCAGTTTGACTGGTGAGCAGTACTTC. Translated: CASSLTGEQYF.

V is TRBV11-3 and J is TRBJ2-3; a possible D gene is TRBD2 (6 bases). In germline, CDR1 is SGHNT, CDR2 YENEEA. The CDR3 contains 15 residues. V was clipped by 4 bases and J by 1 base, with 12 bases between them. The CDR3 reads CASSSVREGTDTQYF. The CDR3 DNA reads as TGTGCCAGCAGCTCGGTGAGGGAGGGCACAGATACGCAGTATTTT.

The chain uses TRBV6-5 and TRBJ2-3; 8 bases line up with TRBD2. This CDR3 region has 15 residues. V lost 6 bases to trimming and J lost 2 bases; unmatched junction nucleotides: 7. The germline V gene encodes CDR1 MNHEY and CDR2 SVGAGI. CDR3 loop: CASRLSGSVTDTQYF. The CDR3 nucleotides read TGTGCCAGCAGATTAAGCGGGAGCGTCACAGATACGCAGTATTTT.

This chain connects TRBV19 to TRBJ1-5; 7 bases match TRBD1. Germline V gene sequence: CDR1 LNHDA, CDR2 SQIVND (reference sequence). This CDR3 comprises 15 residues. V was clipped by 7 bases and J by 4 bases; unmatched bases: 10. CDR3 amino acids: CASKGAGSLNQPQHF. Here the CDR3 DNA reads TGTGCCAGTAAGGGGGCCGGGTCTTTAAATCAGCCCCAGCATTTT.

The chain links TRBV29-1 to TRBJ2-7, with 8 nucleotides matching TRBD2. V shed 0 bases and J 2 bases; nucleotides not matched to a gene: 3. The CDR3 consists of 14 residues. CDR1 and CDR2 from the germline V gene are SQVTM and ANQGSEA. The CDR3, as DNA: TGCAGCGTTGAAGATCCGGGACTAGCCTACGAGCAGTACTTC. Encoded protein: CSVEDPGLAYEQYF.

The chain's CDR3 is CASSPDPNQPQHF. The CDR3 nucleotides are TGTGCCAGCTCACCGGACCCCAATCAGCCCCAGCATTTT. The genes are TRBV18 and TRBJ1-5; D gene unclear. CDR3 size: 13 residues. Germline values: CDR1 KGHSH, CDR2 LQKENI. Trimming removed 3 bases from V and 3 bases from J, with 6 bases in between.

V and J are TRBV13 and TRBJ2-5; TRBD2 might be the D (5 bases). CDR1 is PRHDT and CDR2 is FYEKMQ in the germline V gene (reference sequence). Between the trimmed V and J ends, which lost 2 bases and 4 bases, there was a span of 14 bases. The CDR3 covers 15 residues. The CDR3 loop is CASSLKPGMGETQYF. In DNA, the CDR3 is TGTGCCAGCAGCTTAAAACCGGGGATGGGAGAGACCCAGTACTTC.

The chain has TRBV5-4 and TRBJ2-7; a possible D gene is TRBD1 (6 bases). The V end lost 7 bases, the J end lost 3 bases, and 17 bases lay between the germline ends. The CDR3 totals 14 residues. Germline CDR1 and CDR2: SGHNT and YYREEE (reference sequence). CDR3 sequence: CASGLRGQSYEQYF. CDR3 DNA sequence: TGTGCCAGCGGACTCCGAGGACAGAGCTACGAGCAGTACTTC.

This rearrangement joins TRBV3-1 (or the pseudogene TRBV3-2) to TRBJ2-3; 9 nucleotides line up with TRBD2. Per germline, CDR1 LGHDT and CDR2 YNNKEL (reference sequence). V dropped 6 bases and J dropped 3; count of bases not matched to a gene: 7. The CDR3 is made up of 15 amino acids. CDR3 region: CASRFSGSGTDTQYF. DNA for the CDR3: TGTGCCAGCAGATTTAGCGGGAGTGGGACAGATACGCAGTATTTT.

The rearrangement joins TRBV11-2 to TRBJ1-2; TRBD1 is a possible D gene (6 bases). Germline V gene sequence: CDR1 SGHAT, CDR2 FQNNGV. The CDR3 has 14 amino acids. Between the trimmed V and J ends, which lost 1 base and 3 bases, there was a span of 9 bases. CDR3 sequence reads: CASSLGSGDYGYTF. As DNA, the CDR3 is TGTGCCAGCAGCTTAGGTTCAGGGGACTATGGCTACACCTTC.

This clone was seen many times. The chain carries TRBV5-1 and TRBJ1-5; D might be TRBD1 (5 bases). Trimming removed 0 bases from V and 0 bases from J, with 7 bases in between. The CDR3 contains 15 residues. Looked up from germline, CDR1 is SGHRS and CDR2 is YFSETQ. The CDR3 reads CASSLGTPSNQPQHF. In DNA, the CDR3 is TGCGCCAGCAGCTTGGGGACACCTAGCAATCAGCCCCAGCATTTT.

The chain couples TRBV7-2 to TRBJ2-1; D possibly corresponds to TRBD2 (6 bases). V lost 5 bases and J 10 bases, leaving 30 bases between the germline ends. CDR1 is SGHTA and CDR2 is FQGNSA in the germline V gene. The CDR3 has 18 amino acids. CDR3 nucleotide sequence: TGTGCCAGCAGCCCAAATAGCCTGGGACTTTCCTCTACAAGGGAGCAGTTCTTC. Translation gives CASSPNSLGLSSTREQFF.

This chain joins TRBV28 and TRBJ2-1; TRBD2 matches 9 bases. V dropped 6 bases and J dropped 2; count of bases not matched to a gene: 5. Germline V lookup: CDR1 MDHEN, CDR2 SYDVKM. The CDR3 covers 15 residues. CDR3 sequence reads: CASRGGGGAYNEQFF. CDR3 sequence (DNA): TGTGCCAGCAGAGGAGGCGGGGGGGCCTACAATGAGCAGTTCTTC.

The chain uses TRBV5-1 and TRBJ1-4, with 9 bases identical to TRBD1. Germline V lookup: CDR1 SGHRS, CDR2 YFSETQ. CDR3 size: 14 residues. V shed 4 bases, J shed 5 bases, and the junction held 3 bases outside the gene matches. In nucleotides, the CDR3 is TGCGCCAGCAGCCCTGGACAGGGGAATGAAAAACTGTTTTTT. Translation gives CASSPGQGNEKLFF.

This chain uses TRBV30 with TRBJ1-2; no firm D call. CDR3 length equals 13 residues. Trimming removed 0 bases at V and 8 bases at J, with 13 bases between. Germline CDR1 reads GTSNPN; CDR2 reads SVGIG (reference sequence). CDR3 nucleotides: TGTGCCTGGAGTGTACGGGCCGGAGGGGGCTACACCTTC. It codes for CAWSVRAGGGYTF. The complete variable domain, with remaining parts taken from reference TRBV30 and TRBJ1-2, reads SQTIHQWPATLVQPVGSPLSLECTVEGTSNPNLYWYRQAAGRGLQLLFYSVGIGQISSEVPQNLSASRPQDRQFILSSKKLLLSDSGFYLCAWSVRAGGGYTFGSGTRLTVV.

The rearrangement links TRBV7-9 to TRBJ1-2; 8 bases align to TRBD1. With V trimmed by 3 bases and J by 7 bases, 13 bases remained unmatched. Germline V gene data show CDR1 as SEHNR and CDR2 as FQNEAQ (reference sequence). The CDR3 runs to 16 residues. Written as DNA, the CDR3 is TGTGCCAGCAGCTTGGGGACGGGACAGGAGGGTGGTGGCTACACCTTC. This codes for CASSLGTGQEGGGYTF.

The chain uses TRBV12-5 and TRBJ1-1; D is possibly TRBD1 (6 bases). The CDR3 totals 15 residues. Per the germline V gene, CDR1 is LGHNT and CDR2 is FRNRAP. Trimming stripped 0 bases from V and 5 bases from J, with 13 bases between. The CDR3 DNA reads TGTGCTAGTGGTTTGGTACTGACAGGAAGTACTGAAGCTTTCTTT. Its translation is CASGLVLTGSTEAFF.